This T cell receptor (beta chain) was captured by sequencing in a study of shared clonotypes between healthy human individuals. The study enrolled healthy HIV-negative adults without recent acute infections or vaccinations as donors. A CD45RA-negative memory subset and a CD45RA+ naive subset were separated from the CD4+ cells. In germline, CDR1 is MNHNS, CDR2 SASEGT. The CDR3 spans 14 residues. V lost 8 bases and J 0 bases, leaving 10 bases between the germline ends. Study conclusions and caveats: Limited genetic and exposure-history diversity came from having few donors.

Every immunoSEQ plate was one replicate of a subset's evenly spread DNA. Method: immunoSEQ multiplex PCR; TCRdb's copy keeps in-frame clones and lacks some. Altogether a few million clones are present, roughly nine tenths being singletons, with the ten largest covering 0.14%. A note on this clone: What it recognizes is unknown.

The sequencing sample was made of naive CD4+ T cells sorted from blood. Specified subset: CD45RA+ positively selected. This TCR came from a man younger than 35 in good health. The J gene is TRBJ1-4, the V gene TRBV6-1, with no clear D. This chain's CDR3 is CASRPDATNEKLFF. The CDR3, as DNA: TGTGCCAGCCGTCCAGACGCAACTAATGAAAAACTGTTTTTT.